This T cell receptor beta chain was recorded in a study of T cell repertoires in cytomegalovirus infection. The CDR3 contains 18 residues. Germline CDR1 SEHNR, CDR2 FQNEAQ (reference sequence). TCRdb re-derived calls from the reads in MiXCR, one entry per CDR3 protein. This sample has roughly 990,000 distinct CDR3 sequences, with roughly 30% found just once. As regards this clonotype: What it binds is not known. The junction does not match germline at one end; this may be a read error.

This sample comprised cultured CD8+ T cells from PBMCs, obtained from culture after CMV antigen stimulation. The chain combines TRBV7-9 with TRBJ2-2; 8 bases are shared with TRBD2. The clonotype originates from a human donor in good health (CMV status not recorded). Some clones in this sample may be carry-over from other donors' samples. CDR3 sequence: CVSSLGPRLAGPTGELFF. Here the CDR3 DNA reads TGTGTCAGCAGCTTAGGCCCTCGGCTAGCGGGTCCGACCGGGGAGCTGTTTTTT. Full variable domain (rest looked up from reference TRBV7-9 and TRBJ2-2): DTGVSQNPRHKITKRGQNVTFRCDPISEHNRLYWYRQTLGQGPEFLTYFQNEAQLEKSRLLSDRFSAERPKGSFSTLEIQRTEQGDSAMYLCVSSLGPRLAGPTGELFFGEGSRLTVL.